The 8 T cell receptor beta chains presented below share a single source sample, sequenced in a study of blood T cell repertoires in COVID-19. The method was immunoSEQ multiplex PCR; TCRdb's version includes in-frame clones alone and lacks a portion of them. The sample carries under 350,000 clones, around 87% recorded once. The sequenced material came from peripheral blood. These receptors were collected from a man between 18 and 29 years old with active or convalescent COVID-19.

The chain recombines TRBV19 with TRBJ1-6; D remains ambiguous. This CDR3 is 16 amino acids long. Deletions cut 7 bases from V and 3 bases from J, with 16 bases between. The germline gives CDR1 LNHDA, CDR2 SQIVND (reference sequence). Here the CDR3 reads CASTPKQTGYNSPLHF. Written as DNA, the CDR3 is TGTGCCAGTACTCCGAAGCAGACGGGCTATAATTCACCCCTCCACTTT.

This clone was picked up one time. The chain employs TRBV29-1 and TRBJ1-1; D is unclear. Deletions cut 1 base from V and 14 bases from J, with 5 bases between. Germline CDR1 and CDR2: SQVTM and ANQGSEA. This CDR3 is 8 amino acids long. CDR3 DNA: TGCAGCGTTGAAGTTGGCTTCTTT. This sequence encodes CSVEVGFF. The whole variable domain, remainder taken from reference TRBV29-1 and TRBJ1-1, is SAVISQKPSRDICQRGTSLTIQCQVDSQVTMMFWYRQQPGQSLTLIATANQGSEATYESGFVIDKFPISRPNLTFSTLTVSNMSPEDSSIYLCSVEVGFFGQGTRLTVV.

This clone was counted a few times. V and J are TRBV14 and TRBJ2-3; 8 positions match TRBD1. J gave up 6 bases and V 4 bases, and 9 bases lay outside the gene matches. The V gene's germline CDR1 is SGHDN and CDR2 FVKESK. The CDR3 is 15 amino acids. Here the CDR3 DNA reads TGTGCCAGCAGCCCCCGGACAGGGTCCTCCGATACGCAGTATTTT. It encodes CASSPRTGSSDTQYF. Variable domain in full (rest from reference TRBV14 and TRBJ2-3): EAGVTQFPSHSVIEKGQTVTLRCDPISGHDNLYWYRRVMGKEIKFLLHFVKESKQDESGMPNNRFLAERTGGTYSTLKVQPAELEDSGVYFCASSPRTGSSDTQYFGPGTRLTVL.

This chain connects TRBV28 to TRBJ2-5, with D maybe TRBD2 (5 bases). Trimming left V 6 bases short and J 1 base short, with 9 bases between. The CDR3 runs to 13 residues. Germline V gene sequence: CDR1 MDHEN, CDR2 SYDVKM. The CDR3 protein is CASRQRAQETQYF. The CDR3 coding sequence is TGTGCCAGCAGACAGAGGGCCCAAGAGACCCAGTACTTC.

This chain joins TRBV28 and TRBJ1-1, with D possibly matching TRBD1 (5 bases). Trimming took 3 bases from V and 0 from J, leaving 14 bases between them. CDR3 size: 16 residues. Germline V gives CDR1 MDHEN, CDR2 SYDVKM. The chain's CDR3 is CASSFAAGVLNTEAFF. DNA of the CDR3: TGTGCCAGCAGTTTTGCTGCGGGGGTCCTGAACACTGAAGCTTTCTTT.

The chain is built from TRBV7-9 and TRBJ2-7; 12 bases align to TRBD2. Per germline, CDR1 SEHNR and CDR2 FQNEAQ (reference sequence). V gave up 4 bases and J gave up 7 bases; unmatched junction bases: 8. The CDR3 contains 15 residues. The CDR3 loop reads CASSSLAGGSWEQYF. The CDR3 DNA reads as TGTGCCAGCAGCTCCCTAGCGGGGGGGTCCTGGGAGCAGTACTTC.

The CDR3 DNA sequence: TGCGCCAGCAGCCAAGTTCCAGGCCCGAACACCGGGGAGCTGTTTTTT. It specifies CASSQVPGPNTGELFF. The chain employs TRBV4-1 and TRBJ2-2; D unclear. Per the germline V gene, CDR1 is MGHRA and CDR2 is YSYEKL. The CDR3 covers 16 residues. V lost 1 base to trimming and J lost 0 bases, with 9 bases between them.

Here the CDR3 DNA reads TGTGCCAGCCGACCAGGACGAGGGATTCAGCCCCAGCATTTT. It is translated as CASRPGRGIQPQHF. V is TRBV6-5 and J is TRBJ1-5; D gene ambiguous. Germline V CDR1 and CDR2: MNHEY, SVGAGI. V was trimmed by 8 bases and J by 6 bases, leaving 17 bases between them. The CDR3 is 14 residues long.